The rows below give T cell receptor beta chains drawn from one sample of a study of blood T cell repertoires in COVID-19. Profiled with immunoSEQ multiplex PCR; TCRdb holds only in-frame clones, not every one. The data show 150,000 to 200,000 clones, more than 70% seen once. Input material: peripheral blood. The receptors derive from a woman in her 30s with acute or convalescent COVID-19. Each CDR3 is given with its conserved first and last residue. Not every row has a clone size; where given, it reads once, few, many or a size class.

clone_size | j_call | v_call | cdr3_aa
. | TRBJ2-4 | TRBV18 | CASSSDREAIQYF
. | TRBJ1-6 | TRBV4-1 | CASSLSVHRGLDSPLHF
. | TRBJ2-3 | TRBV7-9 | CATSGVPFTDTQYF
. | TRBJ2-5 | TRBV28 | CASSLNGRGWVAGGQETQYF
. | TRBJ2-7 | TRBV12-3/TRBV12-4 | CASRERENYEQYF
. | TRBJ1-1 | TRBV28 | CASSRSDRGEAFF
. | TRBJ2-3 | TRBV6-5 | CASSYVAGTDTQYF
once | TRBJ2-5 | TRBV11-2 | CASSSGSQETQYF
. | TRBJ1-1 | TRBV28 | CASSLPLARAFF
. | TRBJ1-1 | TRBV6-6 | CASRLGPEAFF
. | TRBJ1-4 | TRBV4-2 | CASSTPGNEKLFF
few | TRBJ2-1 | TRBV5-1 | CASSLGAGVNEQFF
. | TRBJ1-1 | TRBV14 | CASSQGARTEAFF
. | TRBJ2-7 | TRBV18 | CASSPAGLAEQYF
. | TRBJ2-1 | TRBV25-1 | CASSELDSTYNEQFF
. | TRBJ2-4 | TRBV18 | CASSPSGDIQYF
. | TRBJ1-1 | TRBV20-1 | CSARGDRADFF
. | TRBJ2-7 | TRBV5-1 | CASSRYRGSYEQYF
. | TRBJ2-3 | TRBV7-9 | CASGAYSTDTQYF
. | TRBJ2-3 | TRBV10-3 | CAIAGGGDTQYF
. | TRBJ2-3 | TRBV7-6 | CASSLEAGRGTDTQYF
. | TRBJ1-2 | TRBV5-1 | CASSVHSTGYGYTF
few | TRBJ1-5 | TRBV2 | CASTRTGWGYSNQPQHF
. | TRBJ1-5 | TRBV19 | CASKRQGIYEPQHF
. | TRBJ2-7 | TRBV5-4 | CASSPGLAGGEQYF
. | TRBJ2-7 | TRBV28 | CASSFSHGRLYEQYF
. | TRBJ1-1 | TRBV27 | CASKRGAGGNTEAFF
. | TRBJ2-2 | TRBV28 | CASIGGRALTGELFF
once | TRBJ2-1 | TRBV18 | CASSLWTSGSSYNEQFF
. | TRBJ1-3 | TRBV15 | CATSWDRGITIYF
. | TRBJ2-3 | TRBV5-1 | CASSLDGSAADTQYF
. | TRBJ2-1 | TRBV5-4 | CASTSTSTKINEQFF
. | TRBJ2-1 | TRBV7-2 | CASSYKRESDEQFF
. | TRBJ2-6 | TRBV7-8 | CASSSSGRAGANVLTF
. | TRBJ2-7 | TRBV13 | CASSLGQHPSYEQYF
. | TRBJ2-7 | TRBV4-1 | CASSPLARGSYEQYF
. | TRBJ2-5 | TRBV5-1 | CASSLAGQGRETQYF
. | TRBJ2-1 | TRBV5-1 | CASSLVAGGVNEQFF
. | TRBJ1-1 | TRBV19 | CASSFIGGNTEAFF
. | TRBJ1-2 | TRBV4-1 | CASRQGVTENYGYTF
once | TRBJ2-6 | TRBV28 | CASSQGSGANVLTF
. | TRBJ2-3 | TRBV27 | CASSLLAGITDTQYF
. | TRBJ1-2 | TRBV5-6 | CASSTTGGEYGYTF
. | TRBJ1-1 | TRBV11-2 | CASSSQGNTEAFF
. | TRBJ1-2 | TRBV28 | CASSLDRIDGYTF
once | TRBJ2-1 | TRBV7-6 | CASSLGVAYEQFF
. | TRBJ2-3 | TRBV28 | CASSSSGKGLSSTDTQYF
. | TRBJ2-1 | TRBV3-1/TRBV3-2 | CASSQGYSNEQFF
. | TRBJ2-6 | TRBV19 | CASSIDRGSGANVLTF
. | TRBJ2-1 | TRBV5-1 | CASSLGGGLAINEQFF
. | TRBJ1-2 | TRBV12-1 | CASSSDRSHGYTF
. | TRBJ1-6 | TRBV5-1 | CASSLLGPDSPLHF
. | TRBJ2-3 | TRBV5-1 | CASSGGRAGTDTQYF
. | TRBJ2-6 | TRBV28 | CASSLGDRGANVLTF
. | TRBJ2-7 | TRBV24-1 | CATSDSGSYEQYF
. | TRBJ2-1 | TRBV3-1/TRBV3-2 | CASGTSANEQFF